What follows describes a single T cell receptor beta chain. The antigen remains unidentified. The sample comes from a study of cytomegalovirus exposure and HLA in healthy donors. General study findings and limits: The investigators catalogued 150 or so TCR beta chains as cytomegalovirus-associated. Presence/absence results assume similar sequencing depth per donor, which may not hold. Across HLA loci, a later analysis found differing TCR association rates, with DRB1 most and HLA-C fewest.

A multiplex PCR was run with 60 Vbeta primers and 13 Jbeta primers. Produced via immunoSEQ multiplex PCR; TCRdb's table is partial and in-frame only. Of about 200,000 clones listed, about three quarters are singletons. The CDR3 has 15 residues. V lost 2 bases, J lost 0 bases, and 9 bases lay in between. Germline-derived CDR1 and CDR2 are SEHNR and FQNEAQ (reference sequence). V is TRBV7-9 and J is TRBJ2-3; D gene ambiguous. This clonotype was sampled from a man aged 40-50 years in good health and CMV-seronegative. Sequencing was performed on PBMCs. The CDR3: CASSLSGPSTDTQYF. CDR3 in DNA: TGTGCCAGCAGCTTATCAGGTCCTAGCACAGATACGCAGTATTTT. The complete variable domain, with remaining parts taken from reference TRBV7-9 and TRBJ2-3, reads DTGVSQNPRHKITKRGQNVTFRCDPISEHNRLYWYRQTLGQGPEFLTYFQNEAQLEKSRLLSDRFSAERPKGSFSTLEIQRTEQGDSAMYLCASSLSGPSTDTQYFGPGTRLTVL.